One and the same sample provided the 12 T cell receptor beta chains below, sequenced in a study of spatial heterogeneity in lung cancer. TCRdb called the 5' RACE reads again in MiXCR, with one record for every CDR3 protein. The sample includes approximately 110,000 distinct CDR3 sequences, less than 14% of them seen just once. Noted time point: blood at routine non-recurrence follow-up after resection. The specimen was PBMCs, collected at follow-up. The receptor set was obtained from a female donor with early-stage non-small cell lung cancer.

This clonotype was recorded a few times. The rearrangement links TRBV3-1 to TRBJ1-6; 9 bases match TRBD1. In germline, CDR1 is LGHDT, CDR2 YNNKEL (reference sequence). The CDR3 has 14 amino acids. Germline trimming cut 5 bases from V and 8 bases from J; bases unmatched to any gene: 4. The DNA of the CDR3 is TGTGCCAGCAGCGACCGGGACAGGGATTCACCCCTCCACTTT. The encoded protein is CASSDRDRDSPLHF.

This clonotype was seen ten or more times. The chain joins TRBV27 to TRBJ1-2; D unresolved. V lost 10 bases to trimming and J lost 0 bases, with 6 bases between them. In germline, CDR1 is MNHEY, CDR2 SMNVEV (reference sequence). The CDR3 runs to 11 residues. CDR3: CAILSNYGYTF. The CDR3, as DNA: TGTGCCATCCTTTCTAACTATGGCTACACCTTC.

This clonotype appeared many times. This chain links TRBV28 with TRBJ1-4, with 8 bases aligning to TRBD1. The CDR3 length is 13 residues. The V and J ends lost 10 bases and 7 bases, in that order; junction bases with no gene match: 8. Germline V gene lookup returns CDR1 MDHEN and CDR2 SYDVKM. CDR3 sequence reads: CATSQGGGEKLFF. CDR3 DNA sequence: TGTGCCACTTCACAGGGGGGAGGTGAAAAACTGTTTTTT.

The rearrangement joins TRBV29-1 to TRBJ2-7; TRBD1 is a possible D gene (6 bases). Germline loops: CDR1 SQVTM, CDR2 ANQGSEA. The CDR3 sequence is 14 residues long. The CDR3, as DNA: TGCAGTGTCTCGGTCGGGCAGGGGTCCTACGAGCAGTACTTC. Encoded protein: CSVSVGQGSYEQYF.

There are a few counts of this clonotype. This chain uses TRBV28 with TRBJ1-5; no definite D call. This CDR3 has 12 amino acids. CDR1 and CDR2 from the germline V gene are MDHEN and SYDVKM. V was shortened by 3 bases and J by 7 bases, with 7 bases between the two germline ends. The CDR3 nucleotides read TGTGCCAGCAGTTTTCTTGCCCAGCCCCAGCATTTT. It codes for CASSFLAQPQHF.

A few counts support this clonotype. The genes are TRBV20-1 and TRBJ2-4; a weak D match, TRBD2 (6 bases). Germline V gene sequence: CDR1 DFQATT, CDR2 SNEGSKA (reference sequence). CDR3 length: 16 residues. V was trimmed by 2 bases and J by 3 bases, leaving 17 bases between them. For the CDR3, the DNA is TGCAGTGCTAGAATCGGGAACCTGGGAGGCAAAAACATTCAGTACTTC. Its protein is CSARIGNLGGKNIQYF.

This clonotype was recorded at least ten times. The gene calls are TRBV25-1 and TRBJ2-3; D uncertain. Germline CDR1 is MGHDK and CDR2 is SYGVNS. V lost 2 bases, J lost 1 base, and 10 bases lay in between. This CDR3 has 15 amino acids. The CDR3 spells CASSERIARTDTQYF. CDR3 DNA sequence: TGTGCCAGCAGTGAACGTATAGCCCGCACAGATACGCAGTATTTT.

The table lists this clonotype with many counts. The chain has TRBV6-1 and TRBJ1-5; D not certain. In germline, CDR1 is MNHNS, CDR2 SASEGT. CDR3 length: 12 residues. Trimming cost V 1 base and J 12 bases, with 10 bases left between them. The CDR3: CASSEGWPGQHF. As DNA, the CDR3 is TGTGCCAGCAGTGAAGGATGGCCCGGCCAGCATTTT.

This clonotype has more than one count but fewer than ten. The genes are TRBV7-2 and TRBJ2-3; D is undetermined. Trimming took off 3 bases at V and 9 bases at J, with 13 bases between the two ends. CDR3 size: 13 residues. Germline V CDR1 and CDR2: SGHTA, FQGNSA. The CDR3 protein is CASSFSPVPTQYF. CDR3 in DNA: TGTGCCAGCAGCTTCTCCCCCGTTCCGACGCAGTATTTT.

Ten or more counts support this clonotype. The CDR3: CSVRSGRINEQFF. Written as DNA, the CDR3 is TGCAGCGTTAGGAGCGGGAGGATAAATGAGCAGTTCTTC. The chain recombines TRBV29-1 with TRBJ2-1; 9 bases align to TRBD2. This CDR3 is 13 amino acids long. The J segment lost 7 bases and the V segment lost 5 bases, leaving 6 bases of the junction unmatched. CDR1 and CDR2 (germline): SQVTM, ANQGSEA.

This clonotype was seen a few times. The chain joins TRBV19 to TRBJ2-7; 9 bases fit TRBD1. Germline CDR1 and CDR2: LNHDA and SQIVND (reference sequence). The CDR3 covers 14 residues. The ends lost 4 bases at V and 4 bases at J; junction bases unmatched: 5. CDR3 region: CASSRDRDPYEQYF. As DNA, the CDR3 is TGTGCCAGTAGTAGGGACAGGGACCCATACGAGCAGTACTTC. The variable domain in full, completed from reference TRBV19 and TRBJ2-7, reads DGGITQSPKYLFRKEGQNVTLSCEQNLNHDAMYWYRQDPGQGLRLIYYSQIVNDFQKGDIAEGYSVSREKKESFPLTVTSAQKNPTAFYLCASSRDRDPYEQYFGPGTRLTVT.

This clonotype has only a few counts. The V call is TRBV27, the J call TRBJ1-6; a possible D gene is TRBD1 (6 bases). Germline V lookup: CDR1 MNHEY, CDR2 SMNVEV (reference sequence). V was shortened by 4 bases and J by 7 bases, with 14 bases between the two germline ends. The CDR3 length is 15 residues. The CDR3 DNA is TGTGCCAGCAGTTCATACAGGGCTGGGAATTCACCCCTCCACTTT. Its protein is CASSSYRAGNSPLHF.